One sample yielded the 7 T cell receptor beta chains listed below, sequenced in a study of CXCR3-negative and CXCR3-positive naive CD8 T cells. The TRB libraries of cDNA were built by UMI-labeled 5' RACE. Reprocessing the 5' RACE reads, TCRdb reports a single entry for every CDR3 protein and omits DNA. This listing includes under 110,000 distinct CDR3 sequences. Their antigens are not known. The study's findings and limits: Researchers report that CXCR3-positive naive cells carry more hydrophobic TRB CDR3s than CXCR3-negative naive cells.

The sample consisted of naive CXCR3+ CD8+ T cells from blood. Subset given: CD45RO-CCR7+CD27+CD95- naive CD8+ T cells expressing CXCR3 (TNR3+). These receptor sequences come from a human donor in good health. Some clones in this sample may be carry-over from other donors' samples.

The chain employs TRBV20-1 and TRBJ1-4; absent DNA, TCRdb's TRBD1 call cannot be checked. Germline V gene lookup returns CDR1 DFQATT and CDR2 SNEGSKA (reference sequence). The length of the CDR3 is 11 residues. The CDR3 here is CSARDSRGLFF.

The rearrangement joins TRBV7-8 to TRBJ2-7. The germline V gene encodes CDR1 SGHVS and CDR2 FQNEAQ. The CDR3 covers 12 residues. CDR3 in amino acids: CASSFPRDEQYF.

This chain connects TRBV6-5 to TRBJ1-2. Per the germline V gene, CDR1 is MNHEY and CDR2 is SVGAGI. The CDR3 covers 16 residues. The CDR3 loop is CASSYSKGGSHYGYTF.

V gene TRBV28 combines with J gene TRBJ2-2; TCRdb designates TRBD1, a call that cannot be tested without DNA. Germline V lookup: CDR1 MDHEN, CDR2 SYDVKM. This CDR3 spans 15 amino acids. The CDR3 here is CASSLTRQGTGELFF.

V is TRBV14 and J is TRBJ1-4; TCRdb picks TRBD1, but there is no DNA to check that call. The CDR3 sequence is 17 residues long. The V gene's germline CDR1 is SGHDN and CDR2 FVKESK. The CDR3: CASSQSTTGPTNEKLFF. Based on the CDR3 plus reference TRBV14 and TRBJ1-4, the full variable domain is EAGVTQFPSHSVIEKGQTVTLRCDPISGHDNLYWYRRVMGKEIKFLLHFVKESKQDESGMPNNRFLAERTGGTYSTLKVQPAELEDSGVYFCASSQSTTGPTNEKLFFGSGTQLSVL.

The chain recombines TRBV21-1 with TRBJ1-1; the D gene TCRdb calls, TRBD1, cannot be checked with no DNA. TRBV21-1 is shown as a pseudogene. This CDR3 contains 18 residues. The chain's CDR3 is CASSNGLLGTPMNTEAFF.

The V call is TRBV5-1, the J call TRBJ2-7; TCRdb outputs TRBD1, but without DNA this stays unchecked. This CDR3 spans 12 amino acids. Germline CDR1 reads SGHRS; CDR2 reads YFSETQ. The CDR3 loop reads CASSFGGDTEDF.